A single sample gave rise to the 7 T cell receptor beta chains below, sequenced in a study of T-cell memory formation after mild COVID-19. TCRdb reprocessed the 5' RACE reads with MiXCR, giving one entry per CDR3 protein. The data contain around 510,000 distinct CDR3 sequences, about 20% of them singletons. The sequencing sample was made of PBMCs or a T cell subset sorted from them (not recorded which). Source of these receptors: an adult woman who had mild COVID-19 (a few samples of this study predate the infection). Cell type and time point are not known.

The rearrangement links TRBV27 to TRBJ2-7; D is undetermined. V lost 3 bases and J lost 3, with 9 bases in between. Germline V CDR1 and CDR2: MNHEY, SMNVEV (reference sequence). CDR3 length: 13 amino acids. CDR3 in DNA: TGTGCCAGCAGTTTTCGCCCCCGCTACGAGCAGTACTTC. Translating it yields CASSFRPRYEQYF.

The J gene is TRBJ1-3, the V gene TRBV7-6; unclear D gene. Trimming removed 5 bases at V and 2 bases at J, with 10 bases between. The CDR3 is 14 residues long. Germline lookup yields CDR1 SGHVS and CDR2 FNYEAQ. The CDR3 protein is CASSPSGPGNTIYF. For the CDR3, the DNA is TGTGCCAGCAGCCCCTCGGGCCCTGGAAACACCATATATTTT.

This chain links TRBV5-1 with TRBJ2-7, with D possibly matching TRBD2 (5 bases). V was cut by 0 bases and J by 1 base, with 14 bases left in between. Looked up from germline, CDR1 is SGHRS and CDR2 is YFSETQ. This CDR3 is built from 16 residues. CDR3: CASSLGGATVSYEQYF. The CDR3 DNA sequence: TGCGCCAGCAGCTTGGGGGGAGCGACGGTATCCTACGAGCAGTACTTC.

The DNA for the CDR3 is TGTGCCAGCAACCAGGGGGGAGCCAATGAGTGGCAGTTCTTC. Its translation: CASNQGGANEWQFF. The J gene is TRBJ2-1, the V gene TRBV7-9, with a possible D match to TRBD1 (7 bases). The length of the CDR3 is 14 residues. Germline V gene sequence: CDR1 SEHNR, CDR2 FQNEAQ (reference sequence). V was trimmed by 7 bases and J by 12 bases, leaving 22 bases between them.

CDR3 protein: CSARNPAGVGRAKNIQYF. In DNA form, the CDR3 reads TGCAGTGCTAGAAACCCAGCGGGGGTGGGACGAGCCAAAAACATTCAGTACTTC. V gene TRBV20-1 combines with J gene TRBJ2-4; 8 bases line up with TRBD2. V dropped 2 bases and J dropped 0; count of bases not matched to a gene: 12. The CDR3 spans 18 residues. Germline V gives CDR1 DFQATT, CDR2 SNEGSKA (reference sequence).

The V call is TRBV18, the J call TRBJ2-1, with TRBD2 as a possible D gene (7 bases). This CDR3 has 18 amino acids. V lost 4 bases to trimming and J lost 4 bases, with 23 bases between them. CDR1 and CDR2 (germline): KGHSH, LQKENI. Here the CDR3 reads CASSLSTGGSFTYNEQFF. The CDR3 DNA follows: TGTGCCAGCTCACTCTCGACAGGCGGGAGTTTTACATACAATGAGCAGTTCTTC.

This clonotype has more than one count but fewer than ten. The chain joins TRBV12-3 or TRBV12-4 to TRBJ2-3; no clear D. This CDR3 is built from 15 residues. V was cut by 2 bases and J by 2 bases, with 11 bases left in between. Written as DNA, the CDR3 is TGTGCCAGCAGTTTACCCGGCCCTTCCACAGATACGCAGTATTTT. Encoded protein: CASSLPGPSTDTQYF.